This entry lists 18 T cell receptor beta chains sequenced from one sample in a study of T cells expressing NK-cell markers (dated by TCRdb to about 2020). Library creation used 5' RACE. Sequencing was carried out with an Illumina HiSeq 2000. Following TCRdb reprocessing, every CDR3 protein sequence forms one entry, and DNA is not provided. The sample table gives 500,000 to 700,000 distinct CDR3 sequences. The ten largest clones represent 3% to 4.5% of the sample. Sequencing was carried out using blood T cells: a sorted CD56 or NKG2C T cell subset, CD4+ or CD8+ T cells, or bulk PBMC T cells (not recorded which). The receptors were gathered from a man aged 18 to 30 in good health. Donor details come from another sample of the same person, matched by shared clones.

This chain uses TRBV5-6 with TRBJ2-3; the TRBD1 assignment by TCRdb is unverifiable without DNA. CDR3 length: 14 residues. Germline lookup yields CDR1 SGHDT and CDR2 YYEEEE. The chain's CDR3 is CASSRQIRTDTQYF.

The gene calls are TRBV20-1 and TRBJ2-3; lacking DNA, the TRBD2 call made by TCRdb goes unchecked. This CDR3 has 15 amino acids. Germline V gene lookup returns CDR1 DFQATT and CDR2 SNEGSKA (reference sequence). CDR3 in amino acids: CSAREGGRGTDTQYF.

The chain is built from TRBV6-2 or TRBV6-3 and TRBJ2-4; TCRdb names TRBD2, which stays unverified in the absence of DNA. The germline gives CDR1 MNHEY, CDR2 SVGEGT. The length of the CDR3 is 14 residues. CDR3 region: CASSPAGRINIQYF.

The chain uses TRBV7-2 and TRBJ2-7; lacking DNA, the TRBD1 call made by TCRdb goes unchecked. This CDR3 is 14 amino acids long. Germline assignment: CDR1 SGHTA and CDR2 FQGNSA. CDR3 region: CASSSTGYFYEQYF.

V and J are TRBV24-1 and TRBJ2-5; lacking DNA, the TRBD1 call made by TCRdb goes unchecked. The CDR3 loop spans 13 amino acids. In germline, CDR1 is KGHDR, CDR2 SFDVKD. CDR3 protein: CATSDSQGETQYF.

The chain couples TRBV7-9 to TRBJ2-1; TCRdb calls TRBD2, which cannot be checked without DNA. From germline, CDR1 is SEHNR and CDR2 FQNEAQ (reference sequence). The CDR3 extends over 11 amino acids. The chain's CDR3 is CASTGDPIQFF.

The chain is built from TRBV5-6 and TRBJ2-1. Germline CDR1 is SGHDT and CDR2 is YYEEEE. There are 15 residues in the CDR3. CDR3 protein: CASRRPGTPSNEQFF.

This chain links TRBV20-1 with TRBJ2-3; TCRdb's assignment of TRBD2 cannot be checked, as there is no DNA. This CDR3 contains 15 residues. From germline, CDR1 is DFQATT and CDR2 SNEGSKA (reference sequence). CDR3 protein: CSATTLAGPRDTQYF.

The chain combines TRBV11-2 with TRBJ2-1; TCRdb gives TRBD1 as the D gene, but with no DNA this cannot be confirmed. The germline V gene has CDR1 SGHAT and CDR2 FQNNGV. The CDR3 extends over 16 amino acids. The chain's CDR3 is CASSPLQGESYNEQFF.

This chain uses TRBV29-1 with TRBJ2-1. The V gene's germline CDR1 is SQVTM and CDR2 ANQGSEA. This CDR3 is built from 13 residues. The CDR3 loop is CSVGSLRLGEQFF.

The V gene is TRBV7-2, the J gene TRBJ2-7; as DNA is missing, the TRBD2 call by TCRdb cannot be tested. This CDR3 region has 14 residues. The V gene's germline CDR1 is SGHTA and CDR2 FQGNSA. This CDR3 is CASSRTRQSYEQYF.

This chain joins TRBV12-3 or TRBV12-4 and TRBJ2-1; TCRdb's assignment of TRBD1 cannot be checked, as there is no DNA. The CDR3 loop spans 21 amino acids. Here the CDR3 reads CASSSTGGKGRGRENYHEQFF.

The rearrangement uses TRBV20-1 and TRBJ2-7; lacking DNA, the TRBD1 call made by TCRdb goes unchecked. The CDR3 is 16 residues long. The V gene's germline CDR1 is DFQATT and CDR2 SNEGSKA (reference sequence). The CDR3 loop reads CSARDQATGGSYEQYF.

This chain links TRBV29-1 with TRBJ2-3; TCRdb's D gene call, TRBD1, goes unchecked for lack of DNA. CDR1 and CDR2 (germline): SQVTM, ANQGSEA. The CDR3 consists of 13 residues. CDR3: CSVELKDRETQYF.

This chain's CDR3 is CASSSGSPETQYF. The V and J genes are TRBV5-4 and TRBJ2-5. This CDR3 region has 13 residues. Germline V gene data show CDR1 as SGHNT and CDR2 as YYREEE (reference sequence).

V usage is TRBV5-1 and J usage is TRBJ1-1; the D gene TCRdb calls, TRBD1, cannot be checked with no DNA. The CDR3 loop spans 16 amino acids. Germline loops: CDR1 SGHRS, CDR2 YFSETQ. This chain's CDR3 is CASSFGTGETNTEAFF. Using reference TRBV5-1 and TRBJ1-1 for the parts outside the CDR3, the full variable domain is KAGVTQTPRYLIKTRGQQVTLSCSPISGHRSVSWYQQTPGQGLQFLFEYFSETQRNKGNFPGRFSGRQFSNSRSEMNVSTLELGDSALYLCASSFGTGETNTEAFFGQGTRLTVV.

This chain connects TRBV20-1 to TRBJ2-7; TCRdb's D call of TRBD2 is untestable without DNA. This CDR3 contains 16 residues. The germline V gene has CDR1 DFQATT and CDR2 SNEGSKA (reference sequence). CDR3 sequence reads: CSARDPGRRNSYEQYF.

The chain employs TRBV7-9 and TRBJ2-1; the TCRdb D gene call, TRBD1, has no DNA to confirm it. CDR3 size: 15 residues. In germline, CDR1 is SEHNR, CDR2 FQNEAQ (reference sequence). CDR3 residues: CASIKPGRLNNEQFF.